The next 22 T cell receptor beta chains were all read from a single sample in a study of shared clonotypes between healthy human individuals. Assay used: immunoSEQ multiplex PCR; TCRdb lists only in-frame clones, some missing. The repertoire holds 2 million to 3 million clones, with approximately 92% as singletons. The sample was naive CD4+ T cells sorted from blood. The subset was: CD45RA+ positively selected. Receptors originate from a man younger than 35 in good health.

The J gene is TRBJ1-5, the V gene TRBV7-9, with 7 nucleotides matching TRBD1. Per germline, CDR1 SEHNR and CDR2 FQNEAQ (reference sequence). V lost 5 bases to trimming and J lost 0 bases; unmatched junction nucleotides: 10. CDR3 length: 17 amino acids. DNA of the CDR3: TGTGCCAGCAGCGAGGGGCAGGGGGACTCTAGCAATCAGCCCCAGCATTTT. Its protein product is CASSEGQGDSSNQPQHF.

This rearrangement joins TRBV19 to TRBJ1-2; the D is unclear. The germline V gene encodes CDR1 LNHDA and CDR2 SQIVND (reference sequence). The length of the CDR3 is 15 residues. V lost 5 bases, J lost 3 bases, and 16 bases lay in between. The CDR3 DNA is TGTGCCAGTAGTGGCCCCTCCAGGAATGACTATGGCTACACCTTC. Its protein is CASSGPSRNDYGYTF.

The chain employs TRBV7-2 and TRBJ1-4; 10 positions match TRBD1. V gave up 1 base and J gave up 5 bases; unmatched junction bases: 13. The CDR3 is 19 amino acids. The germline V gene encodes CDR1 SGHTA and CDR2 FQGNSA. The CDR3 loop reads CASSLGDRGVWYGNEKLFF. The CDR3 DNA is TGTGCCAGCAGCTTAGGGGACAGGGGAGTGTGGTATGGGAATGAAAAACTGTTTTTT. The complete variable domain, with remaining parts taken from reference TRBV7-2 and TRBJ1-4, reads GAGVSQSPSNKVTEKGKDVELRCDPISGHTALYWYRQSLGQGLEFLIYFQGNSAPDKSGLPSDRFSAERTGGSVSTLTIQRTQQEDSAVYLCASSLGDRGVWYGNEKLFFGSGTQLSVL.

V is TRBV5-1 and J is TRBJ2-2; maybe TRBD1 (6 bases). CDR1 and CDR2 from the germline V gene are SGHRS and YFSETQ. The CDR3 loop spans 16 amino acids. Trimming cost V 0 bases and J 0 bases, with 9 bases left between them. The CDR3 is CASSLGTAPNTGELFF. In DNA, the CDR3 is TGCGCCAGCAGCTTGGGGACAGCCCCGAACACCGGGGAGCTGTTTTTT.

This clone is a singleton in its sample. The CDR3 here is CASTRDRKRYF. In DNA form, the CDR3 reads TGTGCCTCGACCCGGGACAGGAAGCGGTACTTC. V gene TRBV25-1 combines with J gene TRBJ2-7; 8 bases are shared with TRBD1. V shed 11 bases and J 12 bases; nucleotides not matched to a gene: 12. Germline V gene lookup returns CDR1 MGHDK and CDR2 SYGVNS. The CDR3 has 11 amino acids.

This chain uses TRBV28 with TRBJ1-4; TRBD1 aligns across 8 bases. The CDR3 runs to 14 residues. Germline CDR1 is MDHEN and CDR2 is SYDVKM. The V and J ends lost 6 bases and 8 bases, in that order; junction bases with no gene match: 8. In DNA form, the CDR3 reads TGTGCCAGCAGCTTTGGACAGGGACGCGAAAAACTGTTTTTT. Encoded protein: CASSFGQGREKLFF.

The rearrangement joins TRBV27 to TRBJ1-1; possible D gene TRBD1, 6 bases. The V gene lost 5 bases and the J gene lost 11 bases, with 21 bases spanning the gap. Germline lookup yields CDR1 MNHEY and CDR2 SMNVEV (reference sequence). There are 14 residues in the CDR3. In nucleotides, the CDR3 is TGTGCCAGCAGTCCTCTCAACAGGGAGGGGGGGGCTTTCTTT. It is translated as CASSPLNREGGAFF.

This chain joins TRBV19 and TRBJ1-6, with 10 nucleotides matching TRBD1. The ends lost 4 bases at V and 7 bases at J; junction bases unmatched: 7. There are 16 residues in the CDR3. Germline assignment: CDR1 LNHDA and CDR2 SQIVND (reference sequence). As DNA, the CDR3 is TGTGCCAGTAGTACCCCGACAGGGGGCCCGAATTCACCCCTCCACTTT. Encoded protein: CASSTPTGGPNSPLHF.

Concerning this clone: The same CDR3 can be traced to other DNA sequences in this sample. The chain carries TRBV9 and TRBJ2-3, with D uncertain. Germline-derived CDR1 and CDR2 are SGDLS and YYNGEE. The CDR3 has 12 amino acids. Trimming shortened V by 4 bases and J by 1 base, and 4 bases separated the two germline ends. This CDR3 reads CASSPRTDTQYF. The CDR3 DNA reads as TGTGCCAGCAGCCCGCGCACAGATACGCAGTATTTT.

V usage is TRBV19 and J usage is TRBJ2-2, with 12 bases aligning to TRBD2. The CDR3 totals 18 residues. The V and J ends lost 4 bases and 7 bases, in that order; junction bases with no gene match: 13. Germline V gene lookup returns CDR1 LNHDA and CDR2 SQIVND (reference sequence). The CDR3 DNA follows: TGTGCCAGTAGTAACTTGGCTAGCGGGAGGGCTCTTGGCGGGGAGCTGTTTTTT. The encoded protein is CASSNLASGRALGGELFF.

J is TRBJ2-3 and V is TRBV10-3; perhaps TRBD2 as D (7 bases). Germline loops: CDR1 ENHRY, CDR2 SYGVKD. The ends were cut back, 2 bases at V and 2 bases at J, with 11 bases in the middle. CDR3 length: 15 amino acids. The CDR3 DNA sequence: TGTGCCATCAGTGAGAGGGGGGGCTCCACAGATACGCAGTATTTT. Its protein is CAISERGGSTDTQYF.

This clone showed up just a few times. Different DNA sequences within this sample yield the same CDR3. The chain employs TRBV5-1 and TRBJ1-1, with 10 bases aligning to TRBD1. This CDR3 contains 13 residues. Germline assignment: CDR1 SGHRS and CDR2 YFSETQ. With V trimmed by 4 bases and J by 5 bases, 2 bases remained unmatched. For the CDR3, the DNA is TGCGCCAGCAGCCGGGACAGGGGAACTGAAGCTTTCTTT. The encoded protein is CASSRDRGTEAFF.

The V and J genes are TRBV7-8 and TRBJ1-5; 8 bases are a match to TRBD1. Germline lookup yields CDR1 SGHVS and CDR2 FQNEAQ. V lost 5 bases to trimming and J lost 7 bases; unmatched junction nucleotides: 10. This CDR3 spans 15 amino acids. Here the CDR3 reads CASSEDRAGRQPQHF. CDR3 bases: TGTGCCAGCAGCGAGGACAGGGCTGGGCGACAGCCCCAGCATTTT.

The rearrangement uses TRBV25-1 and TRBJ1-2, with D maybe TRBD1 (5 bases). Per the germline V gene, CDR1 is MGHDK and CDR2 is SYGVNS. Trimming removed 8 bases at V and 3 bases at J, with 25 bases between. The CDR3 spans 17 residues. The CDR3 nucleotides read TGTGCCAGCGCAGCCGCAGTCGGCCAGGGTGTTCACTATGGCTACACCTTC. The encoded protein is CASAAAVGQGVHYGYTF.

The rearrangement joins TRBV19 to TRBJ1-1, with TRBD1 matching over 7 bases. The CDR3 contains 15 residues. V shed 3 bases and J 0 bases; nucleotides not matched to a gene: 4. Germline CDR1 reads LNHDA; CDR2 reads SQIVND (reference sequence). The CDR3 region has the DNA TGTGCCAGTAGTATCCTACAGGGGCTGAACACTGAAGCTTTCTTT. It specifies CASSILQGLNTEAFF.

The chain combines TRBV6-1 with TRBJ1-5; TRBD1 matches at 8 bases. The germline gives CDR1 MNHNS, CDR2 SASEGT. The ends lost 2 bases at V and 2 bases at J; junction bases unmatched: 5. This CDR3 region has 16 residues. The CDR3 region has the DNA TGTGCCAGCAGTGAACTACAGGGGGAAGGCAATCAGCCCCAGCATTTT. Its translation is CASSELQGEGNQPQHF.

This rearrangement joins TRBV5-1 to TRBJ2-1, with D possibly TRBD1 on 6 matching bases. Trimming took off 1 base at V and 8 bases at J, with 16 bases between the two ends. Looked up from germline, CDR1 is SGHRS and CDR2 is YFSETQ. CDR3 length: 15 amino acids. The CDR3 region has the DNA TGCGCCAGCAGCTTGAACGTGGCTGGGGGCGATGAGCAGTTCTTC. Its translation: CASSLNVAGGDEQFF.

The V gene is TRBV4-3, the J gene TRBJ1-4; D gene ambiguous. CDR1 LGHNA and CDR2 YSLEER come from the germline V gene. The V gene lost 2 bases and the J gene lost 5 bases, with 18 bases spanning the gap. The CDR3 length is 17 residues. The chain's CDR3 is CASSQLKGNPGNEKLFF. The CDR3, as DNA: TGCGCCAGCAGCCAACTTAAGGGCAACCCGGGGAATGAAAAACTGTTTTTT.

This chain joins TRBV18 and TRBJ1-1; D is ambiguous. This CDR3 has 15 amino acids. V dropped 3 bases and J dropped 1 base, with 12 bases sitting between them. The germline gives CDR1 KGHSH, CDR2 LQKENI. Here the CDR3 DNA reads TGTGCCAGCTCACCTACGGTGCAGACGAACACTGAAGCTTTCTTT. It codes for CASSPTVQTNTEAFF.

The chain has TRBV2 and TRBJ2-3, with D unclear. This CDR3 has 13 residues. Looked up from germline, CDR1 is SNHLY and CDR2 is FYNNEI. Between the trimmed V and J ends, which lost 7 bases and 0 bases, there was a span of 8 bases. The DNA of the CDR3 is TGTGCCAGCAATCCGGAGAGCACAGATACGCAGTATTTT. Its translation is CASNPESTDTQYF.

The chain joins TRBV27 to TRBJ1-6, with D perhaps matching TRBD1 (5 bases). The length of the CDR3 is 15 residues. V lost 2 bases and J 8 bases, leaving 13 bases between the germline ends. CDR1 and CDR2 from the germline V gene are MNHEY and SMNVEV (reference sequence). The CDR3 region is CASSLRPGPYSPLHF. CDR3 bases: TGTGCCAGCAGTTTACGCCCGGGGCCTTATTCACCCCTCCACTTT.

The rearrangement links TRBV30 to TRBJ2-4, with D possibly TRBD1 on 6 matching bases. This CDR3 is 17 amino acids long. V was clipped by 0 bases and J by 0 bases, with 15 bases between them. The germline V gene encodes CDR1 GTSNPN and CDR2 SVGIG (reference sequence). Here the CDR3 DNA reads TGTGCCTGGAGTGTGGGGTCAGGGGAACGAGCCAAAAACATTCAGTACTTC. This translates into CAWSVGSGERAKNIQYF.